The entry below gives a single T cell receptor (beta chain) sequence along with its context. Its cognate antigen is unknown. This record belongs to a study of siplizumab effects on memory and regulatory T cells. Study results and limitations: Among mappable alloreactive CD4+ clones, the Treg-derived fraction averaged approximately 73% with siplizumab versus approximately 26% in controls. Whether the proliferating Tregs (from siplizumab cultures) were suppressive was not confirmed.

Method: immunoSEQ multiplex PCR; TCRdb's copy keeps in-frame clones and lacks some. The sample holds approximately 94,000 clones, approximately 96% seen once. Deletions cut 2 bases from V and 0 bases from J, with 7 bases between. The CDR3 sequence is 15 residues long. Germline V CDR1 and CDR2: SEHNR, FQNEAQ (reference sequence). This receptor was obtained from a human donor in good health. Sequenced material: naive CD4+ T cells sorted from blood. V gene TRBV7-9 combines with J gene TRBJ1-4; TRBD1 is a possible D gene (5 bases). This chain's CDR3 is CASSLQGPTNEKLFF. The CDR3 bases are TGTGCCAGCAGCTTACAGGGACCAACTAATGAAAAACTGTTTTTT.